This TCR beta chain was observed in a study of T cells in localized non-small cell lung cancer. Whole-study results and caveats: Uninvolved neighboring lung showed the greatest T cell clonality, exceeding tumor. The study sequenced only one region of the tumor. As a result, intratumor heterogeneity could not be excluded and remains possible. Out of the top 100 tumor clones, a median roughly 52 were seen in adjacent lung.

The table came from immunoSEQ multiplex PCR; TCRdb's copy has only in-frame clones and leaves some out. Of some 22,000 clones listed, 87% were seen once; the top ten hold approximately 32%. Only one count was recorded for this clone. Its target is not known. The CDR3 loop spans 16 amino acids. The starting material was peripheral blood, obtained before any cancer treatment. The J gene is TRBJ2-3, the V gene TRBV21-1. TRBV21-1 is shown as a pseudogene. The sequence was collected from an older male donor with stage I squamous cell lung carcinoma. The CDR3 bases are TGTGCCAGCAGCCTCCCGAGGATGGACGAGTCAGATACGCAGTATTTT. Amino acids: CASSLPRMDESDTQYF.